Presented here are 5 T cell receptor beta chains from one specimen sequenced in a study of identical twins. One entry per CDR3 protein results from TCRdb running MiXCR on the 5' RACE reads. The sample lists under 350,000 distinct CDR3 sequences, roughly 9% occurring once. These data also featured in a second study, about yellow fever vaccine responses in identical twins.

What was sequenced was CD8+ T cells sorted from blood. The receptors derive from a woman between 18 and 29 years old in good health.

This clonotype has a count of ten or more. The chain joins TRBV4-2 to TRBJ2-2; 10 nucleotides match TRBD2. J gave up 4 bases and V 7 bases, and 6 bases lay outside the gene matches. The CDR3 has 15 amino acids. The germline gives CDR1 LGHNA, CDR2 YNFKEQ. In DNA, the CDR3 is TGTGCCAGCAAGGCCAGCGGGGGGGTCACCGGGGAGCTGTTTTTT. This codes for CASKASGGVTGELFF.

Note on this clonotype: With a much larger clone just one base away, this may be a read error. The chain is built from TRBV7-1 and TRBJ2-7, with 13 bases lining up with TRBD2. TRBV7-1 belongs to the ORF category, with a function that is uncertain. The V gene end was trimmed by 7 bases and the J gene end by 3 bases; junction bases not matched to a gene: 6. This CDR3 is 15 amino acids long. This CDR3 is CASTLGLAGFYEQYF. CDR3 DNA: TGTGCCAGCACCCTGGGACTAGCGGGGTTCTACGAGCAGTACTTC.

The chain links TRBV14 to TRBJ1-2, with 8 bases lining up with TRBD1. The CDR3 is 14 residues long. Germline assignment: CDR1 SGHDN and CDR2 FVKESK. V was pared by 3 bases and J by 0 bases, with 0 bases of the junction left unmatched. The CDR3 loop reads CASSQDRANYGYTF. CDR3 DNA sequence: TGTGCCAGCAGCCAGGACAGGGCTAACTATGGCTACACCTTC.

Ten or more counts support this clonotype. J is TRBJ2-7 and V is TRBV28, with 9 nucleotides matching TRBD1. This CDR3 spans 15 amino acids. J lost 3 bases, V lost 6 bases, and 9 bases had no gene match. The germline V gene encodes CDR1 MDHEN and CDR2 SYDVKM. The CDR3 region is CASSYRGQTSYEQYF. CDR3 sequence (DNA): TGTGCCAGCAGCTACAGGGGGCAAACTAGCTACGAGCAGTACTTC.

This clonotype showed up just a few times. Here the CDR3 reads CASSPGTFEQYF. As DNA, the CDR3 is TGCGCCAGCAGCCCGGGGACTTTCGAGCAGTACTTC. The rearrangement links TRBV5-1 to TRBJ2-7; tentatively, D is TRBD2 (6 bases). Trimming removed 4 bases at V and 6 bases at J, with 11 bases between. CDR1 is SGHRS, CDR2 YFSETQ, per germline. This CDR3 is 12 amino acids long.